A few counts support the clone carrying this T cell receptor beta chain. These data belong to a study of beta chain features in type 1 diabetes. Expressed TCRB transcripts got sequenced, as all isolated RNA was reverse transcribed. Clones were read by immunoSEQ multiplex PCR, and TCRdb kept only the in-frame ones, dropping some. The sample lists about 110,000 clones; 40% were seen once. Trimming took off 5 bases at V and 2 bases at J, with 12 bases between the two ends. Germline V gene data show CDR1 as SEHNR and CDR2 as FQNEAQ (reference sequence). CDR3 size: 14 residues. Sequenced sample: stem cell memory CD4+ T cells from blood. This clonotype originated in a woman aged 18-30 years in good health. The V and J genes are TRBV7-9 and TRBJ1-2; D call uncertain. CDR3 sequence (DNA): TGTGCCAGCAGCATGAGGACGGGGAACTATGGCTACACCTTC. Protein sequence: CASSMRTGNYGYTF.